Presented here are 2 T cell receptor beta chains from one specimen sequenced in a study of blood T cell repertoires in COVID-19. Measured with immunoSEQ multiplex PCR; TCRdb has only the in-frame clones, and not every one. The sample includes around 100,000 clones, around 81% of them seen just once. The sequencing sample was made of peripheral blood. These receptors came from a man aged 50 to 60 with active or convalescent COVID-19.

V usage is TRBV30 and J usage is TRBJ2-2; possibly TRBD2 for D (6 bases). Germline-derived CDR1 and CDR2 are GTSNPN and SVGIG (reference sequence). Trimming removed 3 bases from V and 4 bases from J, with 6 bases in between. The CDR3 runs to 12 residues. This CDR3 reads CAWREGTGELFF. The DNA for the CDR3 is TGTGCCTGGAGGGAGGGCACCGGGGAGCTGTTTTTT.

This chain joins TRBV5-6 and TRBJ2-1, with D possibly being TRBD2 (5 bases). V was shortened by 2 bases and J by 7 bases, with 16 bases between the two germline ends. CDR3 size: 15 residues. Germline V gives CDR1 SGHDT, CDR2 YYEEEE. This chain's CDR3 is CASSFFELGRNEQFF. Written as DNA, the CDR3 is TGTGCCAGCAGCTTTTTCGAGTTGGGGAGAAATGAGCAGTTCTTC.